The T cell receptor (beta chain) under discussion was sequenced for a study of PD-1 blockade in classical Hodgkin lymphoma. This clone was observed once. Its antigen is currently unknown. General observations from the study: In CD4+ cells, TCR diversity went up significantly by C4D1, but in CD8+ cells it did not.

Sequenced by immunoSEQ multiplex PCR; TCRdb stores in-frame clones only, minus some. Of over 50,000 clones in the sample, 70% to 90% are singletons; the top ten hold around 8.1%. V was clipped by 1 base and J by 2 bases; unmatched bases: 7. The length of the CDR3 is 16 residues. Germline V lookup: CDR1 LGHNA, CDR2 YNFKEQ. Time point meaning: cycle 4 day 1 (C4D1), after around six weeks of nivolumab. Every patient had relapsed following autologous stem cell transplantation, and cohorts differed in brentuximab vedotin exposure. Complete response, partial response or progressive disease was recorded as best response.

This TCR derives from a human donor with classical Hodgkin lymphoma. Sequencing used peripheral blood mononuclear cells (PBMCs), obtained before the fourth cycle of nivolumab. The chain couples TRBV4-2 to TRBJ2-7, with 8 positions matching TRBD1. CDR3 sequence: CASSQAGQGLTYEQYF. CDR3 coding DNA: TGTGCCAGCAGCCAAGCCGGACAGGGACTTACCTACGAGCAGTACTTC.